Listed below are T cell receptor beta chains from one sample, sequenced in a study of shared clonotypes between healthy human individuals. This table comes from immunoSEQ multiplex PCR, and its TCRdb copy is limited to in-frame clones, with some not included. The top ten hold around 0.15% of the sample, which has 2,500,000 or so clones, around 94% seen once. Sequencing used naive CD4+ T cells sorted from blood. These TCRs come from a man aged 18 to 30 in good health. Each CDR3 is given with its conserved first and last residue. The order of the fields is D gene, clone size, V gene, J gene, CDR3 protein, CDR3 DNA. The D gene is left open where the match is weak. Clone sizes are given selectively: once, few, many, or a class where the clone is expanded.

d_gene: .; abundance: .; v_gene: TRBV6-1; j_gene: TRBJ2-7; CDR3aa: CASYQGRYEQYF; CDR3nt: TGTGCCAGCTATCAGGGACGATACGAGCAGTACTTC
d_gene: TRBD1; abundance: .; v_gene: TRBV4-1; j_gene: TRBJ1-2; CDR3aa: CASSQPGQGDYGYTF; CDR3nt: TGCGCCAGCAGCCAGCCGGGACAGGGAGACTATGGCTACACCTTC
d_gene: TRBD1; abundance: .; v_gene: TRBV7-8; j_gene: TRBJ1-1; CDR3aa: CASSWTGSGAFF; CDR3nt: TGTGCCAGCAGCTGGACAGGCTCTGGGGCTTTCTTT
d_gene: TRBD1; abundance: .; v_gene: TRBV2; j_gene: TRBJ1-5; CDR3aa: CASKTGTGGNQPQHF; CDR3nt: TGTGCCAGCAAGACCGGGACAGGGGGCAATCAGCCCCAGCATTTT
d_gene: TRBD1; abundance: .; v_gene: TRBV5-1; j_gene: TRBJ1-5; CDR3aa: CASSLSAGGGEPQHF; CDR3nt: TGCGCCAGCAGCTTATCGGCAGGGGGTGGTGAGCCCCAGCATTTT
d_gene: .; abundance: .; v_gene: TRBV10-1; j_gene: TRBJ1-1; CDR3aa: CASSPDGQPWAFF; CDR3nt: TGCGCCAGCAGCCCCGACGGACAACCGTGGGCTTTCTTT
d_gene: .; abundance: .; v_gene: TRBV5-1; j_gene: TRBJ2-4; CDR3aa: CASSQPGGNQNIQYF; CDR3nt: TGCGCCAGCAGCCAGCCCGGCGGGAATCAAAACATTCAGTACTTC
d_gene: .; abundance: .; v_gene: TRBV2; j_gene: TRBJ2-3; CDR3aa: CASSAVGSKADTQYF; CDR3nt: TGTGCCAGCAGTGCGGTGGGCAGTAAAGCAGATACGCAGTATTTT
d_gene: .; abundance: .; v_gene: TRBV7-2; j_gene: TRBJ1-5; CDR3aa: CASSPRGGPNQPQHF; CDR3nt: TGTGCCAGCAGCCCCCGTGGGGGACCAAATCAGCCCCAGCATTTT
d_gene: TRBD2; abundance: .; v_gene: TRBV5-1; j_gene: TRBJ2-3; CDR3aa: CASSLALTSGIGGTDTQYF; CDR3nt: TGCGCCAGCAGCTTGGCCTTAACTAGCGGGATTGGGGGCACAGATACGCAGTATTTT
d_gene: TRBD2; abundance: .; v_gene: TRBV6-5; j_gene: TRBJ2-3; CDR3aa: CASRPYGGFGDTQYF; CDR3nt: TGTGCCAGCAGACCCTACGGGGGGTTTGGAGATACGCAGTATTTT
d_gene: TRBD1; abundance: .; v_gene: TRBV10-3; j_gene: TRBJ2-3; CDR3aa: CAIRTTGISTDTQYF; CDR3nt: TGTGCCATCAGGACGACAGGGATTAGCACAGATACGCAGTATTTT
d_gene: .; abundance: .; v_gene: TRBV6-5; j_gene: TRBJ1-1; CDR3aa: CASSSKDLNTEAFF; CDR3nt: TGTGCCAGCAGTTCCAAGGACCTGAACACTGAAGCTTTCTTT
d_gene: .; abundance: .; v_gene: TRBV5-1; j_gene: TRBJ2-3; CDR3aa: CASSLGRDGTDTQYF; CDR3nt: TGCGCCAGCAGCTTGGGACGGGACGGCACAGATACGCAGTATTTT
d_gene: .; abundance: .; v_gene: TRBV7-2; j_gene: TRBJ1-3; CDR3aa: CASSRDQAGNTIYF; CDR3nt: TGTGCCAGCAGCCGGGACCAGGCTGGAAACACCATATATTTT
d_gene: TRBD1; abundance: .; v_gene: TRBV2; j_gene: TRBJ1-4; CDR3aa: CASRADREDEKLFF; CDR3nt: TGTGCCAGCAGGGCGGACAGGGAAGACGAAAAACTGTTTTTT
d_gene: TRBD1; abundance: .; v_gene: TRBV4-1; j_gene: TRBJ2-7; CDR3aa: CASSQDLGQGVYEQYF; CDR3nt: TGCGCCAGCAGCCAAGACCTTGGACAGGGGGTATACGAGCAGTACTTC
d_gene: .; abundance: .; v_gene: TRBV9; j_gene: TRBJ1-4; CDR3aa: CASSVGGNTNEKLFF; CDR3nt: TGTGCCAGCAGCGTAGGAGGGAACACTAATGAAAAACTGTTTTTT
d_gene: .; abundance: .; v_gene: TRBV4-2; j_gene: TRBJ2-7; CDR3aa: CASSPGGTGAYEQYF; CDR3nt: TGTGCCAGCAGCCCGGGGGGGACAGGAGCCTACGAGCAGTACTTC
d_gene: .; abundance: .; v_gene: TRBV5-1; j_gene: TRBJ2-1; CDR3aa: CASSFEWGNEQFF; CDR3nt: TGCGCCAGCAGCTTTGAATGGGGAAATGAGCAGTTCTTC
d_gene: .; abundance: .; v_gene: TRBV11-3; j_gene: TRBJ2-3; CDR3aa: CASSPAGRTDTQYF; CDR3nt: TGTGCCAGCAGCCCGGCGGGACGCACAGATACGCAGTATTTT
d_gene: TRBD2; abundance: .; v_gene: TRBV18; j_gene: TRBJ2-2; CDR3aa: CASSPPGLAGGTTGELFF; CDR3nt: TGTGCCAGCTCACCACCAGGACTAGCGGGAGGCACGACCGGGGAGCTGTTTTTT
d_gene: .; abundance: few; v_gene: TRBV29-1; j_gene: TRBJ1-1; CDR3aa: CSGRKLNTEAFF; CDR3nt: TGCAGTGGCCGTAAGCTGAACACTGAAGCTTTCTTT
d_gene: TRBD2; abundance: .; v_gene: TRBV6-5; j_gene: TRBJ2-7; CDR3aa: CASSRLAGGLGEQYF; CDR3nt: TGTGCCAGCAGTAGACTAGCGGGGGGCCTTGGGGAGCAGTACTTC
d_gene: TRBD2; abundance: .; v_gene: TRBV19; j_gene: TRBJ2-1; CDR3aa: CASSPVEAGGGNEQFF; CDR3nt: TGTGCCAGTAGTCCCGTCGAAGCGGGAGGGGGAAATGAGCAGTTCTTC
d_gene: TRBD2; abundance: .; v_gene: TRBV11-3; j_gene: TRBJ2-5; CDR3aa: CASSLGIAGEEETQYF; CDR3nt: TGTGCCAGCAGCTTAGGCATAGCGGGAGAGGAGGAGACCCAGTACTTC